This T cell receptor (beta chain) was obtained from a study of blood T cells in healthy people across ages. Overall study: Template-switching capture recovered about one barcoded beta molecule per two T cells.

This clonotype has ten or more counts. The total RNA that was extracted per sample amounted to at least 5 micrograms. A second about 7 to 11 cycle PCR used barcoded and J-beta primers. TCRdb reprocessed the 5' RACE reads via MiXCR and lists one record per CDR3 protein. Among approximately 820,000 distinct CDR3 sequences listed, more than 40% were seen once. CDR1 and CDR2 (germline): KGHDR, SFDVKD. This CDR3 is 14 amino acids long. Losses at the gene ends were 4 bases for V and 9 bases for J; bases not matched to a gene: 10. The sequence derives from a man between 60 and 75 years old in good health. V is TRBV24-1 and J is TRBJ2-7; TRBD2 aligns across 8 bases. The source material was blood. CDR3 residues: CATSETGTRSRQYF. DNA of the CDR3: TGTGCCACCAGTGAAACCGGGACTAGGAGCAGGCAGTACTTC.